This paragraph covers one T cell receptor (beta chain) sequence. CDR3 length: 13 amino acids. Germline V gene data show CDR1 as WNHNN and CDR2 as SYGVQD (reference sequence). The germline V and J ends were trimmed by 4 bases and 5 bases, with 8 bases remaining between them. These data come from a study of T cell responses to AZD1222 COVID-19 vaccine. Sequencing was performed with immunoSEQ multiplex PCR; in TCRdb, only in-frame clones are kept and a portion is missing. The sample includes about 69,000 clones, around 78% of them seen just once. Sequenced material: peripheral blood, taken 28 days after the second AZD1222 dose. This TCR came from an adult who received the AZD1222 COVID-19 vaccine. The chain is built from TRBV10-1 and TRBJ2-2; no reliable D call. For the CDR3, the DNA is TGCGCCAGCAGTGCCCTAGTGACCGGGGAGCTGTTTTTT. It translates to CASSALVTGELFF.